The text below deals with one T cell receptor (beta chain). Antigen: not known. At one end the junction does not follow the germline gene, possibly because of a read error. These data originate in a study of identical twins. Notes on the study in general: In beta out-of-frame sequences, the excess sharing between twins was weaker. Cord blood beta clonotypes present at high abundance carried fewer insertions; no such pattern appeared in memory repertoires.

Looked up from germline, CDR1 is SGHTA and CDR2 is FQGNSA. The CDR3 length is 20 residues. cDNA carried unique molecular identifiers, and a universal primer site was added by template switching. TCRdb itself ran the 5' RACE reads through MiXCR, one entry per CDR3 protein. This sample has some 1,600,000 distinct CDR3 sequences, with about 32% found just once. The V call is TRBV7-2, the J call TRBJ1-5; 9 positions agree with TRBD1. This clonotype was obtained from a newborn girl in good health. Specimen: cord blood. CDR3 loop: CASSLEVLTGGRYSNQPHHF. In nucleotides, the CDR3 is TGTGCCAGCAGCTTAGAGGTCTTAACAGGGGGCCGGTATAGCAATCAGCCCCACCATTTT.